The next 4 T cell receptor beta chains were all read from a single sample in a study of T-cell reconstitution after alpha-beta-depleted transplantation in children. Unique molecular identifiers were incorporated when the TCRbeta library was constructed. One entry per CDR3 protein, called by TCRdb with MiXCR from the PCR reads. The table shows roughly 570,000 distinct CDR3 sequences, with around 27% occurring only once. Here the sequenced sample was PBMCs, taken before TCRalphabeta/CD19-depleted stem cell transplant. The receptors derive from a boy younger than two with Wiskott-Aldrich syndrome, due to receive a stem cell transplant.

The chain combines TRBV15 with TRBJ1-1; TRBD1 aligns across 10 bases. J lost 1 base, V lost 3 bases, and 2 bases had no gene match. Germline V gene lookup returns CDR1 LNHNV and CDR2 YYDKDF (reference sequence). The CDR3 length is 15 residues. The CDR3 region has the DNA TGTGCCACCAGCAGGGGACAGGGGCCGAACACTGAAGCTTTCTTT. It translates to CATSRGQGPNTEAFF.

The chain couples TRBV28 to TRBJ2-5; the D gene could be TRBD1 or TRBD2 (6 bases each). The CDR3 extends over 17 amino acids. From germline, CDR1 is MDHEN and CDR2 SYDVKM. Trimming removed 4 bases at V and 5 bases at J, with 23 bases between. The CDR3 nucleotides read TGTGCCAGCAGTTCACCCTGGGTCTTGGGGGGCTGGGAGACCCAGTACTTC. This codes for CASSSPWVLGGWETQYF.

V gene TRBV5-1 combines with J gene TRBJ2-5, with D perhaps TRBD1 or TRBD2 (6 bases each). V was clipped by 0 bases and J by 1 base, with 13 bases between them. Germline V gene lookup returns CDR1 SGHRS and CDR2 YFSETQ. This CDR3 is 16 amino acids long. CDR3 residues: CASSLGDTGAQETQYF. CDR3 in DNA: TGCGCCAGCAGCTTGGGGGACACGGGGGCCCAAGAGACCCAGTACTTC.

V usage is TRBV5-5 and J usage is TRBJ2-1, with 7 bases matching TRBD2. The CDR3 loop spans 17 amino acids. V dropped 0 bases and J dropped 3; count of bases not matched to a gene: 9. Per the germline V gene, CDR1 is SGHKS and CDR2 is YYEKEE (reference sequence). CDR3 DNA: TGTGCCAGCAGCTTGGAGGTGAGCGGGGCCTACTACAATGAGCAGTTCTTC. Residues: CASSLEVSGAYYNEQFF. Based on the CDR3 plus reference TRBV5-5 and TRBJ2-1, the full variable domain is DAGVTQSPTHLIKTRGQQVTLRCSPISGHKSVSWYQQVLGQGPQFIFQYYEKEERGRGNFPDRFSARQFPNYSSELNVNALLLGDSALYLCASSLEVSGAYYNEQFFGPGTRLTVL.